These 8 T cell receptor beta chains were sequenced from one sample in a study of T-cell memory formation after mild COVID-19. Via MiXCR, TCRdb re-called the 5' RACE reads, giving one row per CDR3 protein. The sample lists some 130,000 distinct CDR3 sequences; more than 15% were seen once. Sequencing input: PBMCs or a T cell subset sorted from them (not recorded which). These receptors were collected from a man aged 18-30 years who had mild COVID-19 (a few samples of this study predate the infection). Cell type and time point are not known.

This clonotype was counted only a few times. The rearrangement links TRBV15 to TRBJ1-1; 9 positions agree with TRBD1. The CDR3 is 17 amino acids. In germline, CDR1 is LNHNV, CDR2 YYDKDF (reference sequence). V trimming: 1 base; J trimming: 5 bases; junction bases outside the gene matches: 11. CDR3: CATSRGGTGGAGTEAFF. The CDR3 region has the DNA TGTGCCACCAGCAGAGGAGGCACAGGGGGCGCGGGGACTGAAGCTTTCTTT.

The chain has TRBV5-1 and TRBJ2-5; 7 bases fit TRBD2. V gave up 1 base and J gave up 0 bases; unmatched junction bases: 0. The V gene's germline CDR1 is SGHRS and CDR2 YFSETQ. The CDR3 extends over 14 amino acids. The CDR3 DNA is TGCGCCAGCAGCTTGCGGGGGGACCAAGAGACCCAGTACTTC. It encodes CASSLRGDQETQYF.

The chain couples TRBV20-1 to TRBJ2-3; 12 positions match TRBD2. CDR1 is DFQATT, CDR2 SNEGSKA, per germline (reference sequence). Unmatched junction bases numbered 4, after V lost 0 bases and J lost 6 bases. This CDR3 spans 15 amino acids. CDR3 in amino acids: CSARDPGLAGDTQYF. The CDR3 DNA reads TGCAGTGCTAGAGATCCTGGACTAGCGGGGGATACGCAGTATTTT.

This chain joins TRBV6-6 and TRBJ1-1, with 8 nucleotides matching TRBD1. This CDR3 is 15 amino acids long. Germline lookup yields CDR1 MNHNY and CDR2 SVGAGI (reference sequence). V lost 2 bases and J lost 4; bases outside the gene matches: 6. The CDR3 region is CASSYGTGGTTEAFF. CDR3 bases: TGTGCCAGCAGTTACGGGACAGGAGGAACCACTGAAGCTTTCTTT.

This sequence joins TRBV6-5 and TRBJ2-3, with D tentatively TRBD1 (6 bases). With 5 bases removed from V and 0 bases from J, the gap between germline ends came to 12 bases. The germline V gene encodes CDR1 MNHEY and CDR2 SVGAGI. The CDR3 loop spans 15 amino acids. DNA of the CDR3: TGTGCCAGCAGTCCAGGGGATTCTAGCACAGATACGCAGTATTTT. Translating gives CASSPGDSSTDTQYF.

The chain has TRBV20-1 and TRBJ2-1, with D maybe TRBD1 (5 bases). The CDR3 has 13 residues. Per germline, CDR1 DFQATT and CDR2 SNEGSKA (reference sequence). With 0 bases removed from V and 9 bases from J, the gap between germline ends came to 12 bases. The CDR3 coding sequence is TGCAGTGCTAGAGATGGGGCAGGGCTTGAGCAGTTCTTC. Its translation: CSARDGAGLEQFF.

V usage is TRBV4-1 and J usage is TRBJ2-1; 9 bases are shared with TRBD2. Germline V gene data show CDR1 as MGHRA and CDR2 as YSYEKL. The CDR3 totals 17 residues. J lost 7 bases, V lost 1 base, and 11 bases had no gene match. The CDR3 bases are TGCGCCAGCAGCCAAGTGGGGCTAGCGGGGCGAGTAAATGAGCAGTTCTTC. Translating gives CASSQVGLAGRVNEQFF.

In its sample, this clonotype was seen a few times. The V call is TRBV7-9, the J call TRBJ1-6; no firm D call. This CDR3 region has 13 residues. Germline loops: CDR1 SEHNR, CDR2 FQNEAQ (reference sequence). With 2 bases removed from V and 2 bases from J, the gap between germline ends came to 1 base. CDR3 loop: CASSLPYNSPLHF. The CDR3, as DNA: TGTGCCAGCAGCTTACCCTATAATTCACCCCTCCACTTT.